These T cell receptor beta chains were read from a single sample in a study of T cells in Graves' hyperthyroidism and ophthalmopathy. TCRdb re-derived calls from the multiplex PCR reads in MiXCR, one entry per CDR3 protein. The profile shows hundreds of thousands of distinct CDR3 sequences, roughly 15% of them singletons. Specimen: blood. Receptors originate from a woman between 50 and 59 years old with Graves' ophthalmopathy. Both conserved end residues are part of each CDR3. Fields, in order: V gene, D gene, clone size, J gene, CDR3 protein, CDR3 DNA. D genes are given only for firm matches. Some rows mark clone size as missing; the rest say once, few, many or name a class of expanded clone.

V: TRBV6-5
D: NA
size: NA
J: TRBJ2-2
CDR3: CASSVNGELFF
DNA: TGTGCCAGCAGTGTTAACGGGGAGCTGTTTTTT

V: TRBV6-6
D: TRBD2
size: few
J: TRBJ2-1
CDR3: CASSYRGTSGNEQFF
DNA: TGTGCCAGCAGTTACCGGGGGACTAGCGGTAATGAGCAGTTCTTC

V: TRBV12-3/TRBV12-4
D: TRBD2
size: NA
J: TRBJ2-7
CDR3: CASSFGGGAFYEQYF
DNA: TGTGCCAGCAGTTTTGGCGGGGGGGCCTTCTACGAGCAGTACTTC

V: TRBV11-1
D: NA
size: few
J: TRBJ2-7
CDR3: CASSRGAFMYEQYF
DNA: TGTGCCAGTAGTCGGGGGGCATTCATGTACGAGCAGTACTTC

V: TRBV2
D: TRBD2
size: many
J: TRBJ2-1
CDR3: CASSGLAGGNEQFF
DNA: TGTGCCAGCAGTGGCCTAGCGGGAGGGAATGAGCAGTTCTTC

V: TRBV7-2
D: NA
size: many
J: TRBJ1-1
CDR3: CASSSQGFGTEAFF
DNA: TGTGCCAGCAGCTCACAGGGTTTTGGCACTGAAGCTTTCTTT

V: TRBV7-3
D: TRBD2
size: NA
J: TRBJ2-7
CDR3: CASRLRLAGGPYEQYF
DNA: TGTGCCAGCAGGTTAAGACTAGCGGGAGGGCCGTACGAGCAGTACTTC

V: TRBV20-1
D: NA
size: many
J: TRBJ2-1
CDR3: CSATDGYNEQFF
DNA: TGCAGTGCTACCGACGGATACAATGAGCAGTTCTTC

V: TRBV5-1
D: NA
size: many
J: TRBJ1-4
CDR3: CASSLPRGVGASNEKLFF
DNA: TGCGCCAGCAGCTTACCCAGGGGAGTGGGCGCATCTAATGAAAAACTGTTTTTT

V: TRBV6-2/TRBV6-3
D: NA
size: many
J: TRBJ1-5
CDR3: CASSYGSVPLSNQPQHF
DNA: TGTGCCAGCAGTTATGGAAGCGTCCCTCTTAGCAATCAGCCCCAGCATTTT

V: TRBV5-5
D: NA
size: NA
J: TRBJ2-1
CDR3: CASSLFGVGDNEQFF
DNA: TGTGCCAGCAGCTTGTTCGGGGTCGGCGACAATGAGCAGTTCTTC

V: TRBV7-9
D: TRBD2
size: many
J: TRBJ2-3
CDR3: CASSLAGGSGTDTQYF
DNA: TGTGCCAGCAGCTTAGCTGGCGGGAGTGGAACAGATACGCAGTATTTT

V: TRBV28
D: NA
size: NA
J: TRBJ2-1
CDR3: CASSLAGEQCF
DNA: TGTGCCAGCAGTTTAGCTGGGGAGCAGTGCTTC

V: TRBV20-1
D: NA
size: NA
J: TRBJ2-2
CDR3: CSAPVGEYTGELFF
DNA: TGCAGTGCCCCCGTGGGGGAGTACACCGGGGAGCTGTTTTTT

V: TRBV24-1
D: NA
size: NA
J: TRBJ2-1
CDR3: CATSEPGRSNNEQFF
DNA: TGTGCCACCAGTGAACCGGGGCGGAGCAACAATGAGCAGTTCTTC